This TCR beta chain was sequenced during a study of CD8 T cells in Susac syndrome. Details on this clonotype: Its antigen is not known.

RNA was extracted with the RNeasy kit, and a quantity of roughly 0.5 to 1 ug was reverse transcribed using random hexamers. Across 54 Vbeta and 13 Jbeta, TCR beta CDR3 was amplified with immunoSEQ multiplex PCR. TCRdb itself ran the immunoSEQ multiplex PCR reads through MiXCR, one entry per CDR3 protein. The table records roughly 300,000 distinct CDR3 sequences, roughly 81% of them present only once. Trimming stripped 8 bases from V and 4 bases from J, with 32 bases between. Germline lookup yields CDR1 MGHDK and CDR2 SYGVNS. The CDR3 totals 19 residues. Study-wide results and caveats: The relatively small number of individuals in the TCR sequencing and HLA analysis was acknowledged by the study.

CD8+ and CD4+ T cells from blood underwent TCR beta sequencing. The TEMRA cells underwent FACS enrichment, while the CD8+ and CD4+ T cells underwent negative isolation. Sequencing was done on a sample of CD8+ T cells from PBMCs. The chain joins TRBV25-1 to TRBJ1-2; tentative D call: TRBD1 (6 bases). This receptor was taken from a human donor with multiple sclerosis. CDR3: CASLSSRPGQSLHPYGYTF. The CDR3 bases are TGTGCCAGCCTCTCTTCGCGGCCTGGACAGTCCCTTCACCCCTATGGCTACACCTTC.